Presented here are 8 T cell receptor beta chains from one specimen sequenced in a study of shared T cell receptors in the human thymus. Profiled with immunoSEQ multiplex PCR; TCRdb holds only in-frame clones, not every one. The sample contains 500,000 to 850,000 clones, around 87% of which appear only once. This sample was shared with a second study, whose subject was human thymus T cells.

Sequences were obtained from thymocytes. Every receptor here comes from a boy younger than two with a congenital heart defect.

The chain employs TRBV6-7 and TRBJ2-3; a weak D match, TRBD1 (6 bases). Being an ORF, TRBV6-7 has a function that is uncertain. The length of the CDR3 is 17 residues. Between the trimmed V and J ends, which lost 7 bases and 0 bases, there was a span of 20 bases. The CDR3 loop is CASMLTVGDNSTDTQYF. The CDR3 coding sequence is TGTGCCAGCATGCTGACAGTTGGGGACAATAGCACAGATACGCAGTATTTT.

The chain joins TRBV9 to TRBJ1-1; the D gene is possibly TRBD1 (5 bases). The CDR3 extends over 14 amino acids. In germline, CDR1 is SGDLS, CDR2 YYNGEE. Trimming stripped 0 bases from V and 0 bases from J, with 6 bases between. The CDR3 reads CASSVGGVNTEAFF. DNA for the CDR3: TGTGCCAGCAGCGTAGGGGGGGTGAACACTGAAGCTTTCTTT.

This chain connects TRBV10-1 to TRBJ2-7; 13 bases match TRBD2. V lost 2 bases, J lost 8 bases, and 18 bases stayed unmatched. This CDR3 is 19 amino acids long. Per the germline V gene, CDR1 is WNHNN and CDR2 is SYGVQD (reference sequence). CDR3 amino acids: CASSEDPSRLAGGLRQQYF. As DNA, the CDR3 is TGCGCCAGCAGTGAGGACCCGTCTCGACTAGCGGGAGGATTACGTCAGCAGTACTTC.

This rearrangement joins TRBV27 to TRBJ1-6; D call uncertain. Trimming removed 6 bases at V and 7 bases at J, with 10 bases between. Germline CDR1 reads MNHEY; CDR2 reads SMNVEV (reference sequence). This CDR3 contains 13 residues. The CDR3 loop is CASRDGRNSPLHF. CDR3 nucleotides: TGTGCCAGCAGAGATGGCAGGAATTCACCCCTCCACTTT.

V gene TRBV19 combines with J gene TRBJ1-5; 8 bases fit TRBD1. Per the germline V gene, CDR1 is LNHDA and CDR2 is SQIVND (reference sequence). The CDR3 sequence is 15 residues long. Unmatched junction bases numbered 8, after V lost 3 bases and J lost 7 bases. CDR3 in DNA: TGTGCCAGTAGTATCCGAACAGGGGGTAAACAGCCCCAGCATTTT. As protein: CASSIRTGGKQPQHF.

This sequence joins TRBV5-1 and TRBJ2-7; 14 positions agree with TRBD2. The germline V gene has CDR1 SGHRS and CDR2 YFSETQ. This CDR3 contains 16 residues. V shed 4 bases and J 2 bases; nucleotides not matched to a gene: 5. The CDR3: CASSPRTSGGTYEQYF. For the CDR3, the DNA is TGCGCCAGCAGCCCGCGGACTAGCGGGGGGACCTACGAGCAGTACTTC. Together with reference TRBV5-1 and TRBJ2-7, the CDR3 gives the full variable domain: KAGVTQTPRYLIKTRGQQVTLSCSPISGHRSVSWYQQTPGQGLQFLFEYFSETQRNKGNFPGRFSGRQFSNSRSEMNVSTLELGDSALYLCASSPRTSGGTYEQYFGPGTRLTVT.

The chain is built from TRBV15 and TRBJ2-1; TRBD1 agrees at 9 bases. The germline V gene has CDR1 LNHNV and CDR2 YYDKDF (reference sequence). With 1 base clipped from V and 4 bases from J, the junction kept 14 bases outside the gene matches. This CDR3 spans 19 amino acids. The CDR3 DNA follows: TGTGCCACCAGCAGAGGGCCCGTTCTAGGACAGGGGTTGTACAATGAGCAGTTCTTC. This gives the protein CATSRGPVLGQGLYNEQFF.

This sequence joins TRBV19 and TRBJ1-5; 7 nucleotides agree with TRBD1. CDR3 length equals 14 residues. Germline loops: CDR1 LNHDA, CDR2 SQIVND (reference sequence). V lost 6 bases and J lost 6; bases outside the gene matches: 8. The CDR3 nucleotides are TGTGCCAGTAGAGGGGGCCCTACAGTTCAGCCCCAGCATTTT. Translated, it gives CASRGGPTVQPQHF.